This T cell receptor (beta chain) derives from a study of T cells after yellow fever vaccination. General study points: By day 5 rather than day 15, the secondary response had peaked, though it was weaker.

V was pared by 0 bases and J by 9 bases, with 18 bases between. CDR1 is MNHEY and CDR2 is SVGAGI in the germline V gene. CDR3 length: 17 amino acids. Notes on this clonotype: Its specificity is unknown.

Generation of TCR cDNA used 5'RACE template switching (which added a universal primer site and UMIs). Each CDR3 protein is one row after TCRdb ran MiXCR on the 5' RACE reads. The sample includes some 340,000 distinct CDR3 sequences, roughly 3.9% of them seen just once. The chain links TRBV6-5 to TRBJ1-6; D not resolved. This specimen was PBMCs, taken 5 days after the yellow fever booster vaccination. The TCR comes from a man between 18 and 29 years old who received the YFV17D yellow fever vaccine. CDR3 amino acids: CASSYSNTPYAGSPLHF. The CDR3 DNA reads TGTGCCAGCAGTTACTCCAATACCCCGTATGCGGGTTCACCCCTCCACTTT.